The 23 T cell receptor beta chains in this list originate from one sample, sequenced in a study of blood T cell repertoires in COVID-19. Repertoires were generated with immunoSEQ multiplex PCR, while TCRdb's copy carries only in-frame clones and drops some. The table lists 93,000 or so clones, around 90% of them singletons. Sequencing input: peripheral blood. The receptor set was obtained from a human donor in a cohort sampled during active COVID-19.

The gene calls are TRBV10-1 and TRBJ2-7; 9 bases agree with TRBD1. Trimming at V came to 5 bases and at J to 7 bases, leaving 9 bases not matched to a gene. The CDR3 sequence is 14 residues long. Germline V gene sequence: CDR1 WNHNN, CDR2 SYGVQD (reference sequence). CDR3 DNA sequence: TGCGCCAGCAGTCCCGGGACAGGGTCTTGGGAGCAGTACTTC. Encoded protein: CASSPGTGSWEQYF.

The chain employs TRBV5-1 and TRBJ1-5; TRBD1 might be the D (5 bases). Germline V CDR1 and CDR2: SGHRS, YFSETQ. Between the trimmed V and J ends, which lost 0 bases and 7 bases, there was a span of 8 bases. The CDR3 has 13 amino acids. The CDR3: CASSLVAGQPQHF. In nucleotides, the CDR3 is TGCGCCAGCAGCTTGGTTGCAGGGCAGCCCCAGCATTTT.

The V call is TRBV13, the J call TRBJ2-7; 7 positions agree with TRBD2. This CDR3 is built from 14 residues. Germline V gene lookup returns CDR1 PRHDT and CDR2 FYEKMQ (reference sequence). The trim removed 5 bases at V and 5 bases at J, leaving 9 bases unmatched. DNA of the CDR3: TGTGCCAGCAGCGGCGGACTAGGCCGCCACGAGCAGTACTTC. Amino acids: CASSGGLGRHEQYF.

The CDR3: CASSVATGNTEAFF. The DNA for the CDR3 is TGTGCCAGCAGCGTAGCTACGGGGAACACTGAAGCTTTCTTT. The chain links TRBV9 to TRBJ1-1; D uncertain. CDR3 size: 14 residues. CDR1 is SGDLS and CDR2 is YYNGEE in the germline V gene. The V end was cut by 0 bases, the J end by 1 base, with 7 bases between.

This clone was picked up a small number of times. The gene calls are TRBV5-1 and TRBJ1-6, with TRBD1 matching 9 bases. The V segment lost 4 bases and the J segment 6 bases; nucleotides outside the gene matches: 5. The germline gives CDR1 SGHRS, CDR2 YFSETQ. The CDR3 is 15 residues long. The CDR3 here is CASSTQGAFNSPLHF. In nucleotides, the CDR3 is TGCGCCAGCAGCACACAGGGGGCTTTTAATTCACCCCTCCACTTT.

The CDR3 coding sequence is TGTGCCAGCAGCTTCGTTAGCGGGAGGGGAGAGACCCAGTACTTC. Residues: CASSFVSGRGETQYF. The genes are TRBV5-6 and TRBJ2-5; 11 bases align to TRBD2. The V gene end was trimmed by 2 bases and the J gene end by 4 bases; junction bases not matched to a gene: 4. The CDR3 totals 15 residues. The germline gives CDR1 SGHDT, CDR2 YYEEEE.

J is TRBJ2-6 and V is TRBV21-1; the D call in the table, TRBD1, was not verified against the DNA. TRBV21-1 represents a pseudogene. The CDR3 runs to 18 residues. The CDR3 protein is CASSKGTGGSTGANVLTF. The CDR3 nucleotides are TGTGCCAGCAGCAAAGGAACAGGGGGCTCCACCGGGGCCAACGTCCTGACTTTC.

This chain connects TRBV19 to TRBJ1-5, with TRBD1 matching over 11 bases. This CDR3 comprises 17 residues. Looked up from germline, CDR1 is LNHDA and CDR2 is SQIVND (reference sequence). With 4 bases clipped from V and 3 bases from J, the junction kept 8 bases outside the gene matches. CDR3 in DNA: TGTGCCAGTAGTACTCGGGACAGGGGGTTGGCCAATCAGCCCCAGCATTTT. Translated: CASSTRDRGLANQPQHF.

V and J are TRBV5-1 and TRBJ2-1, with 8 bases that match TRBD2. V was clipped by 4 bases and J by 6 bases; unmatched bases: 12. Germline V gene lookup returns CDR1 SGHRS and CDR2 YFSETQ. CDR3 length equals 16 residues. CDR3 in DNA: TGCGCCAGCAGCCAGGAGGTTAGCGGGATAGGCAATGAGCAGTTCTTC. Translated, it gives CASSQEVSGIGNEQFF.

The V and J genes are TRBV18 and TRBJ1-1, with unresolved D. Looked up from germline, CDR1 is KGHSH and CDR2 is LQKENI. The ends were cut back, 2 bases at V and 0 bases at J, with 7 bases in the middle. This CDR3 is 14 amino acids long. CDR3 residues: CASSPAGLNTEAFF. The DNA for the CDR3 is TGTGCCAGCTCACCAGCGGGCCTGAACACTGAAGCTTTCTTT.

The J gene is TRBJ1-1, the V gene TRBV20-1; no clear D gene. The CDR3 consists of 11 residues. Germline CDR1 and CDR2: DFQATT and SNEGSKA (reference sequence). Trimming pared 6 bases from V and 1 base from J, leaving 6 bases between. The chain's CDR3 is CSAYTNTEAFF. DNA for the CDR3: TGCAGTGCGTACACGAACACTGAAGCTTTCTTT.

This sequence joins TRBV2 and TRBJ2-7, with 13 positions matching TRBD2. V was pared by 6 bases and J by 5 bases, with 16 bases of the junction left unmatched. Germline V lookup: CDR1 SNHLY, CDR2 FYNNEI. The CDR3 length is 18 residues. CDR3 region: CASSMGLAGRKVYHEQYF. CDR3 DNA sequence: TGTGCCAGCAGCATGGGACTAGCGGGACGAAAAGTCTACCACGAGCAGTACTTC. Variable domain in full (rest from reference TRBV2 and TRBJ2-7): EPEVTQTPSHQVTQMGQEVILRCVPISNHLYFYWYRQILGQKVEFLVSFYNNEISEKSEIFDDQFSVERPDGSNFTLKIRSTKLEDSAMYFCASSMGLAGRKVYHEQYFGPGTRLTVT.

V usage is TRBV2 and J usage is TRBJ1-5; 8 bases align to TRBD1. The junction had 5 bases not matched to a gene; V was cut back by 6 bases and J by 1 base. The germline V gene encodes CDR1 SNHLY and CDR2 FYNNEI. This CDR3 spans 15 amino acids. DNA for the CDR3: TGTGCCAGCAGCAGGACAGGGTTCAGCAATCAGCCCCAGCATTTT. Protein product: CASSRTGFSNQPQHF.

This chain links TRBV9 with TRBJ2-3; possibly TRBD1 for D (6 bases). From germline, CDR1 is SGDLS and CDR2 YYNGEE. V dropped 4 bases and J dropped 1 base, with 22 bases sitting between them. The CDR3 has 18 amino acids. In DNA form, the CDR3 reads TGTGCCAGCAGCCCCCTCTTTGGGGGCCAAGGGGGCACAGATACGCAGTATTTT. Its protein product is CASSPLFGGQGGTDTQYF.

CDR3 loop: CASSQGYQPQHF. The DNA for the CDR3 is TGTGCCAGCAGCCAGGGGTATCAGCCCCAGCATTTT. The chain couples TRBV12-3 or TRBV12-4 to TRBJ1-5, with D possibly TRBD1 on 6 matching bases. Trimming removed 6 bases at V and 5 bases at J, with 8 bases between. The CDR3 has 12 residues.

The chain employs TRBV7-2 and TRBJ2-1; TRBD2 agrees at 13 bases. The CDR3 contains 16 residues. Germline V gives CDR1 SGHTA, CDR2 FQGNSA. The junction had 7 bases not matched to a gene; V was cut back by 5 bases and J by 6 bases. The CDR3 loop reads CASSQQLAGGVNEQFF. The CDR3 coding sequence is TGTGCCAGCAGCCAACAACTAGCGGGAGGGGTCAATGAGCAGTTCTTC.

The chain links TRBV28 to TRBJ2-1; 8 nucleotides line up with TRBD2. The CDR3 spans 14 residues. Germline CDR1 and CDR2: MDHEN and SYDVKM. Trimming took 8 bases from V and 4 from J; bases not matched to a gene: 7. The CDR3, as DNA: TGTGCCAGCCTGGGAGCGGGAGATTACAATGAGCAGTTCTTC. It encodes CASLGAGDYNEQFF.

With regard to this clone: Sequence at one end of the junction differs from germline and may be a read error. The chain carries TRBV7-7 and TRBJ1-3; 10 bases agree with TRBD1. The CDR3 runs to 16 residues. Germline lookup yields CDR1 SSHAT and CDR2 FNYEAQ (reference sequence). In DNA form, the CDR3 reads TGTGCTAGCAGCCCTGGACAGGGGGAACCTGGAAACACCATATATTTT. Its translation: CASSPGQGEPGNTIYF.

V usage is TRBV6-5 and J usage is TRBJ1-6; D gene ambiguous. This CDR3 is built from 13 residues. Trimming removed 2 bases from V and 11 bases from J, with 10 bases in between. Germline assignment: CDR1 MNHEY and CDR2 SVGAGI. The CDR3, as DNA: TGTGCCAGCAGTTACGACATTATGACACCCCTCCACTTT. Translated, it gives CASSYDIMTPLHF.

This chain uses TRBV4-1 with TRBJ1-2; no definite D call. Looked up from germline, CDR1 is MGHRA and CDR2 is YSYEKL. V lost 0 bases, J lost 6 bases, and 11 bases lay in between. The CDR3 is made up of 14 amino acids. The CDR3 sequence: CASSQDSGSNGYTF. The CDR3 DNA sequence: TGCGCCAGCAGCCAAGATTCGGGGTCCAATGGCTACACCTTC.

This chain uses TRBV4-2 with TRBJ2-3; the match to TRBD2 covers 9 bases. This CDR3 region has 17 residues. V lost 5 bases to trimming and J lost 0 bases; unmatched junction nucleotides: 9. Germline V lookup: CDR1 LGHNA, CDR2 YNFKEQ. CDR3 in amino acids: CASSSRREGLSTDTQYF. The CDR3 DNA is TGTGCCAGCAGCTCCAGGCGGGAGGGTCTTAGCACAGATACGCAGTATTTT.

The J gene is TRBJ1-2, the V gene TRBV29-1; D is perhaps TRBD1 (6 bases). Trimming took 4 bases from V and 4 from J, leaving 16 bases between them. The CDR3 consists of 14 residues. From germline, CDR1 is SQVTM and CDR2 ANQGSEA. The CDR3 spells CSVGEYRAGYGYTF. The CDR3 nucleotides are TGCAGCGTTGGAGAATACAGGGCAGGCTATGGCTACACCTTC.

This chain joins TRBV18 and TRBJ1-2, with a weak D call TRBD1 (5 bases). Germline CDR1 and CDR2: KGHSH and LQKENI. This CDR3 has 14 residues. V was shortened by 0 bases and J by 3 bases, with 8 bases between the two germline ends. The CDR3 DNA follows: TGTGCCAGCTCACCACCGGGCAGGGACTATGGCTACACCTTC. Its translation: CASSPPGRDYGYTF.